This T cell receptor (beta chain) was recovered during a study of blood T cells in healthy people across ages. Study as a whole: Using template switching, researchers captured about one barcoded beta molecule for each two T cells. Study-wide points: Researchers judged that diversity estimates from one million T cells fell short of true values. Long-lived donors carried more naive CD4+ cells and greater diversity than aged donors. Diversity of TCR beta per million T cells declined in a roughly linear way with age.

Through a sample-barcoded 5' primer and a J-beta primer mix, a second PCR was run for roughly 6 to 12 cycles. MiXCR was run by TCRdb on the 5' RACE reads, yielding one entry per CDR3 protein. The sample lists roughly 1,300,000 distinct CDR3 sequences; approximately 59% were seen once. For this clonotype: Its antigen is currently unknown.

The germline gives CDR1 LNHNV, CDR2 YYDKDF (reference sequence). V lost 8 bases and J lost 2; bases outside the gene matches: 10. The CDR3 length is 15 residues. Sample: blood. J is TRBJ2-3 and V is TRBV15, with 7 bases aligning to TRBD2. The source is a man younger than 35 in good health. CDR3 in amino acids: CATGRGTTNTDTQYF. CDR3 DNA sequence: TGTGCCACCGGTCGAGGGACTACCAACACAGATACGCAGTATTTT.